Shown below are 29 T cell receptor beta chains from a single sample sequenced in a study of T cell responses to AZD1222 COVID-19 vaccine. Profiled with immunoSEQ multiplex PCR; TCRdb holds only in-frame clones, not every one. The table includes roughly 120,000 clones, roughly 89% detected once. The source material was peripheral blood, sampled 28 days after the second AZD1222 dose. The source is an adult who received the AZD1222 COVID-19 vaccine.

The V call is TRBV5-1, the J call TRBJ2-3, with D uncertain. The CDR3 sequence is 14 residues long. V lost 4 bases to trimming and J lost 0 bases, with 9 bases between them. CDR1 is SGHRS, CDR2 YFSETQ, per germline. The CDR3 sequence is CASSPARSTDTQYF. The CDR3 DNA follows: TGCGCCAGCAGCCCAGCGAGGAGCACAGATACGCAGTATTTT.

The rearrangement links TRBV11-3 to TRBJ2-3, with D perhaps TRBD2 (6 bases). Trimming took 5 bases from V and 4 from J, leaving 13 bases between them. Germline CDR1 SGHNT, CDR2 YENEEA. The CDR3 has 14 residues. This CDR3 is CASSPRDFPDTQYF. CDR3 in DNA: TGTGCCAGCAGCCCCCGGGACTTCCCAGATACGCAGTATTTT.

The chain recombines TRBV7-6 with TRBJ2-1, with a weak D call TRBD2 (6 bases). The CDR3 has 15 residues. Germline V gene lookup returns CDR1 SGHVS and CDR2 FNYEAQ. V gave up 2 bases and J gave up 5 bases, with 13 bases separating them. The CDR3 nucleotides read TGTGCCAGCAGCTTAAGCCTCGCGGGGAACAATGAGCAGTTCTTC. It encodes CASSLSLAGNNEQFF.

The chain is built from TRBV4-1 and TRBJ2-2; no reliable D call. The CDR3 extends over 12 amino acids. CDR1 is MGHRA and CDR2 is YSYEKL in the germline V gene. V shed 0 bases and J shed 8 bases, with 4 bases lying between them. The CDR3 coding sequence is TGCGCCAGCAGCCAAGATGAAGGGGAGCTGTTTTTT. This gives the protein CASSQDEGELFF.

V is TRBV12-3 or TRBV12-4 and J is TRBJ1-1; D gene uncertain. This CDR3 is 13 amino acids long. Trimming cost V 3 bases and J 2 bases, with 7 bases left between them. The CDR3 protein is CASSFQGNTEAFF. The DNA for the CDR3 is TGTGCCAGCAGTTTTCAAGGAAACACTGAAGCTTTCTTT.

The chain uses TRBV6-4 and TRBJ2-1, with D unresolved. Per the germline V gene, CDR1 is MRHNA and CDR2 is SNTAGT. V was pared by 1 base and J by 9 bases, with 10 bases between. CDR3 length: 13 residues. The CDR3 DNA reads TGTGCCAGCAGTGACTTATATTTAGGTGAGCAGTTCTTC. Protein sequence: CASSDLYLGEQFF.

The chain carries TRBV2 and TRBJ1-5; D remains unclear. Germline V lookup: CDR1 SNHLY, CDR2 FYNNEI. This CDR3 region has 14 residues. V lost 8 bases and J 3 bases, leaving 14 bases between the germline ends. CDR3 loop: CASDETDVNQPQHF. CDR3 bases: TGTGCCAGCGATGAAACGGATGTCAATCAGCCCCAGCATTTT.

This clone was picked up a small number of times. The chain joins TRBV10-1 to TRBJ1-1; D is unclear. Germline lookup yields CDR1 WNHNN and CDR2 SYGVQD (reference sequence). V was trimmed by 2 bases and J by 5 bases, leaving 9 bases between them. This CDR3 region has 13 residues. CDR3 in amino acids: CASSEIRDTEAFF. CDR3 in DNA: TGCGCCAGCAGTGAGATTCGGGATACTGAAGCTTTCTTT.

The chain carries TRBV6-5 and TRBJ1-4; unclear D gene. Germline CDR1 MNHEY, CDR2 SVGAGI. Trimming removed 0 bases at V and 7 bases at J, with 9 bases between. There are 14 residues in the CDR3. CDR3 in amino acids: CASSYSGVFEKLFF. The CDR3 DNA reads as TGTGCCAGCAGTTACTCGGGAGTGTTTGAAAAACTGTTTTTT.

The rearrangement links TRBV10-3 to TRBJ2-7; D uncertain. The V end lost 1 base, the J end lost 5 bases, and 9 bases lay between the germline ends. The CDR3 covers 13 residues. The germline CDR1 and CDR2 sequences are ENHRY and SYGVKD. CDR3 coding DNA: TGTGCCATCAGTGAGTTGGGCAGCCACGAGCAGTACTTC. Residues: CAISELGSHEQYF.

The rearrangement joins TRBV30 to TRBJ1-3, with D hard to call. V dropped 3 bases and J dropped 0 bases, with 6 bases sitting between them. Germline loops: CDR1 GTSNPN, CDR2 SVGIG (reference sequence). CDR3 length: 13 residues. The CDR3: CAWRPGSGNTIYF. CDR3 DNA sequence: TGTGCCTGGAGGCCGGGCTCTGGAAACACCATATATTTT.

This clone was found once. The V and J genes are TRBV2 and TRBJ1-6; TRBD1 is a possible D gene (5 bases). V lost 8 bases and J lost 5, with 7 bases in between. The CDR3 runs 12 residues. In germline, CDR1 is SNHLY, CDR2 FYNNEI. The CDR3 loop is CASVRDNSPLHF. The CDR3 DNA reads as TGTGCCAGCGTCAGGGATAATTCACCCCTCCACTTT.

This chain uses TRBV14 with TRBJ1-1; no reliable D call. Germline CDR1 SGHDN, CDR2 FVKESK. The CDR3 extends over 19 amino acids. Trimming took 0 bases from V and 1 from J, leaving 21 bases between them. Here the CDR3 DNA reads TGTGCCAGCAGCCAAGATAGCGGGCTGACAATCGGGGAGAACACTGAAGCTTTCTTT. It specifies CASSQDSGLTIGENTEAFF.

In DNA, the CDR3 is TGTGCCAGCAGCCAAGGTCGGGGAACTGTGCCCCAGCATTTT. It yields the protein CASSQGRGTVPQHF. This sequence joins TRBV3-1 (or the pseudogene TRBV3-2) and TRBJ1-5; D gene uncertain. The V end lost 1 base, the J end lost 9 bases, and 13 bases lay between the germline ends. This CDR3 contains 14 residues. Germline assignment: CDR1 LGHDT and CDR2 YNNKEL (reference sequence).

DNA for the CDR3: TGTGCCAGCAGCCAAGATTTGGTCGGTGAGCGGGAGTTCACCGGGGAGCTGTTTTTT. Translated: CASSQDLVGEREFTGELFF. The chain combines TRBV3-1 (or the pseudogene TRBV3-2) with TRBJ2-2; TRBD2 agrees at 8 bases. Germline V gives CDR1 LGHDT, CDR2 YNNKEL (reference sequence). The trim removed 0 bases at V and 4 bases at J, leaving 13 bases unmatched. The CDR3 runs to 19 residues.

CDR3 protein: CASSTFYGYTF. CDR3 bases: TGTGCCAGTAGTACTTTCTATGGCTACACCTTC. This chain uses TRBV19 with TRBJ1-2; D uncertain. Between the trimmed V and J ends, which lost 4 bases and 4 bases, there was a span of 4 bases. There are 11 residues in the CDR3. CDR1 and CDR2 from the germline V gene are LNHDA and SQIVND (reference sequence).

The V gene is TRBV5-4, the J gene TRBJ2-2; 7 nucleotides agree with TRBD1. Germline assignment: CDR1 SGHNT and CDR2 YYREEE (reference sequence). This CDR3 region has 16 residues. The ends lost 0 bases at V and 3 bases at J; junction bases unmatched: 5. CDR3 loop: CASSLAGRGYTGELFF. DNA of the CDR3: TGTGCCAGCAGCTTGGCGGGCAGGGGGTACACCGGGGAGCTGTTTTTT.

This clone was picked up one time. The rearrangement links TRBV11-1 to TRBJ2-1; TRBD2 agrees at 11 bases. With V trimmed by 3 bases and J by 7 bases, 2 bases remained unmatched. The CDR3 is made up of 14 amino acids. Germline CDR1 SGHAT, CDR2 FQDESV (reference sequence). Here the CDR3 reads CASSLWTSGNEQFF. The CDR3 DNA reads TGTGCCAGCAGCTTGTGGACTAGCGGGAATGAGCAGTTCTTC.

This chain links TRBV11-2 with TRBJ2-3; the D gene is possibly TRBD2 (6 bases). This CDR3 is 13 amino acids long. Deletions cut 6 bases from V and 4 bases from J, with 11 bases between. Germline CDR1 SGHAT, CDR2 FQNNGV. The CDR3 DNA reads TGTGCCAGCAGTGGGACTGCCCCAGATACGCAGTATTTT. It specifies CASSGTAPDTQYF.

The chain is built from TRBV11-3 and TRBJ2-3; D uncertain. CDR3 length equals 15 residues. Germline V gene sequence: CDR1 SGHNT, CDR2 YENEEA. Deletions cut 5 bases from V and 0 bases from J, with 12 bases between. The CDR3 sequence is CASSPVSTSTDTQYF. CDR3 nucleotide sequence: TGTGCCAGCAGCCCAGTAAGCACTAGCACAGATACGCAGTATTTT.

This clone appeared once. CDR3 loop: CASSFFEGYSNQPQHF. CDR3 DNA sequence: TGTGCCAGCAGTTTTTTCGAGGGTTATAGCAATCAGCCCCAGCATTTT. The chain links TRBV28 to TRBJ1-5, with no clear D. Between the trimmed V and J ends, which lost 3 bases and 0 bases, there was a span of 12 bases. This CDR3 has 16 residues. Per germline, CDR1 MDHEN and CDR2 SYDVKM.

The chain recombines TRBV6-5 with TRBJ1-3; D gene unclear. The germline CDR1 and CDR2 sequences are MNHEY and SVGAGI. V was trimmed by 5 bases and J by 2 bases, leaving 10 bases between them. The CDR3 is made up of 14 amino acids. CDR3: CASSPRWAGNTIYF. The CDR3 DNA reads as TGTGCCAGCAGTCCACGGTGGGCTGGAAACACCATATATTTT.

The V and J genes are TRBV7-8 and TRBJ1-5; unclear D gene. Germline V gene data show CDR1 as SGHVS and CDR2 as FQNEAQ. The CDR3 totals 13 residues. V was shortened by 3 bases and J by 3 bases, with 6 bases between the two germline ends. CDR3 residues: CASSFNANQPQHF. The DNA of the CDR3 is TGTGCCAGCAGCTTTAACGCCAATCAGCCCCAGCATTTT.

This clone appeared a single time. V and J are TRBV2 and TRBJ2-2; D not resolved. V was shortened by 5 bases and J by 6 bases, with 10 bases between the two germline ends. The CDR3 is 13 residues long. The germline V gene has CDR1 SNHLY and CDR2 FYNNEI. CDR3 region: CASSPARAGELFF. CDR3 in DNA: TGTGCCAGCAGTCCAGCCCGGGCCGGGGAGCTGTTTTTT. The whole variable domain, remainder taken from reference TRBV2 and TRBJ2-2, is EPEVTQTPSHQVTQMGQEVILRCVPISNHLYFYWYRQILGQKVEFLVSFYNNEISEKSEIFDDQFSVERPDGSNFTLKIRSTKLEDSAMYFCASSPARAGELFFGEGSRLTVL.

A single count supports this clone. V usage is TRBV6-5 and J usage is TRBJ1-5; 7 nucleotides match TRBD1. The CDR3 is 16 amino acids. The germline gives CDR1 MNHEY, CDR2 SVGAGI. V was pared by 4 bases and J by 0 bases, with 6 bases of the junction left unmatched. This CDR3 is CASSSLQGYSNQPQHF. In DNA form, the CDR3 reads TGTGCCAGCAGTTCCTTACAGGGGTATAGCAATCAGCCCCAGCATTTT.

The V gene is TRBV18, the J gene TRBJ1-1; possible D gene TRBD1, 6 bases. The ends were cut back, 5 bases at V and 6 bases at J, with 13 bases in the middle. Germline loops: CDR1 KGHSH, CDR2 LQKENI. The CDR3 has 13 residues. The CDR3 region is CASSERQVSEAFF. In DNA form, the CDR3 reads TGTGCCAGCTCAGAGCGACAGGTCTCTGAAGCTTTCTTT.

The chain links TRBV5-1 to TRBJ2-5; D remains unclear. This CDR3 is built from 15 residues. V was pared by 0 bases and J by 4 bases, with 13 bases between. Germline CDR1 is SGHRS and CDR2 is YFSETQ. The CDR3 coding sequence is TGCGCCAGCAGCTTGGGGCAGATAAATGTAGAGACCCAGTACTTC. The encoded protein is CASSLGQINVETQYF.

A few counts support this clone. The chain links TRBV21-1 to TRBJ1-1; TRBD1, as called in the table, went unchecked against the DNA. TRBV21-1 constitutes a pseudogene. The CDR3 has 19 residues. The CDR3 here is CASSKNRGTGGYMNTEAFF. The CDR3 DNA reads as TGTGCCAGCAGCAAAAACAGAGGGACAGGTGGGTATATGAACACTGAAGCTTTCTTT.

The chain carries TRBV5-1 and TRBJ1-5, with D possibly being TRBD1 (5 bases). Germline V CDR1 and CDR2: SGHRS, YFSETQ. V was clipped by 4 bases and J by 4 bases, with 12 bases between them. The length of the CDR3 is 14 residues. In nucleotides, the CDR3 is TGCGCCAGCAGCCCCGGGACGGAGAATCAGCCCCAGCATTTT. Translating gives CASSPGTENQPQHF.